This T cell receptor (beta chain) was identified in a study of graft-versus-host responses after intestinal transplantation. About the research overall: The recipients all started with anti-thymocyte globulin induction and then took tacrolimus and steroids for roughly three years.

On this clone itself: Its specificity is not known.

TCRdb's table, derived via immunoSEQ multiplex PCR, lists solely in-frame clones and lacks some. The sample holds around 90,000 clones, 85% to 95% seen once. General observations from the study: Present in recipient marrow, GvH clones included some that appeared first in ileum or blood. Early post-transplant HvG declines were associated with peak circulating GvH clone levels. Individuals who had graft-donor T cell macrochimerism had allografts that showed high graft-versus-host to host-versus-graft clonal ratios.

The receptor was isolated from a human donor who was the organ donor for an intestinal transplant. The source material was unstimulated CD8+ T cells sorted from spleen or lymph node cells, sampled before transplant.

DNA for the CDR3: TGTGCCGGCGGGTCGGGACAGACAGGGCTTAACTATGGCTACACCTTC. Protein sequence: CAGGSGQTGLNYGYTF. The chain joins TRBV7-9 to TRBJ1-2; 7 bases are shared with TRBD1. Germline V gene sequence: CDR1 SEHNR, CDR2 FQNEAQ (reference sequence). V shed 11 bases and J 1 base; nucleotides not matched to a gene: 16. The CDR3 consists of 16 residues.